Listed below are T cell receptor beta chains from one sample, sequenced in a study of Ad26.COV2.S vaccination and SARS-CoV-2 variants. The data were produced by immunoSEQ multiplex PCR, yet TCRdb's version contains in-frame clones alone and is incomplete. This table holds over 450,000 clones, roughly 87% found once. This specimen was peripheral blood, taken in a trial of Ad26.COV2.S vaccine versus placebo. The receptors stem from a person aged 18-65 years who received the Ad26.COV2.S COVID-19 vaccine or a placebo. The CDR3 runs from the conserved cysteine through the conserved F or W. Each record gives: J gene, clone size, V gene, D gene, CDR3 length, CDR3 protein, CDR3 DNA. A D gene is named only where the DNA matches it firmly. Clone size appears in some rows only: once, few, many, or a class for an expanded clone.

TRBJ1-5,NA,TRBV3-1/TRBV3-2,TRBD1,15,CASSPDRGGNQPQHF,TGTGCCAGCAGCCCGGACAGGGGAGGCAATCAGCCCCAGCATTTT
TRBJ1-3,NA,TRBV5-1,NA,12,CASSLPGETIYF,TGCGCCAGCAGCTTGCCGGGTGAAACCATATATTTT
TRBJ1-4,NA,TRBV5-5,NA,13,CASSTPGNEKLFF,TGTGCCAGCAGCACCCCAGGGAATGAAAAACTGTTTTTT
TRBJ1-5,NA,TRBV28,NA,12,CASTESNQPQHF,TGTGCCAGCACCGAGTCCAATCAGCCCCAGCATTTT
TRBJ2-5,NA,TRBV20-1,NA,11,CSVLRGETQYF,TGCAGTGTTTTACGGGGAGAGACCCAGTACTTC
TRBJ2-7,once,TRBV5-6,NA,14,CASSLAGARHEQYF,TGTGCCAGCAGCTTGGCGGGGGCCCGCCACGAGCAGTACTTC
TRBJ1-2,NA,TRBV7-9,NA,15,CASLGTGNSSNGYTF,TGTGCCAGCCTCGGCACAGGGAATTCTTCTAATGGCTACACCTTC
TRBJ1-6,NA,TRBV27,NA,15,CASSSFGTQNSPLHF,TGTGCCAGCAGTTCGTTCGGGACACAAAATTCACCCCTCCACTTT
TRBJ2-7,NA,TRBV5-1,NA,16,CASSPEGHPKVTEQYF,TGCGCCAGCAGCCCGGAGGGACATCCCAAGGTGACCGAGCAGTACTTC
TRBJ1-1,few,TRBV18,NA,14,CASSSSQRNTEAFF,TGTGCCAGCTCATCAAGCCAACGGAACACTGAAGCTTTCTTT
TRBJ2-4,NA,TRBV9,TRBD2,17,CASSPSVFSGSLNIQYF,TGTGCCAGCAGCCCCTCTGTGTTTAGCGGGAGCTTGAACATTCAGTACTTC
TRBJ1-2,NA,TRBV5-1,NA,15,CASSLETVNSYGYTF,TGCGCCAGCAGCTTGGAGACAGTAAACTCCTATGGCTACACCTTC
TRBJ1-1,NA,TRBV2,TRBD1,14,CASRTTGWNTEAFF,TGTGCCAGCAGAACGACAGGGTGGAACACTGAAGCTTTCTTT
TRBJ1-5,few,TRBV3-1/TRBV3-2,NA,14,CASSQGQHESPQHF,TGTGCCAGCAGCCAAGGGCAACATGAGTCTCCCCAGCATTTT
TRBJ1-6,NA,TRBV27,NA,14,CASSWDKFDSPLHF,TGTGCCAGCAGCTGGGACAAATTCGACTCACCCCTCCACTTT
TRBJ2-2,NA,TRBV27,NA,13,CASSPIGAGELFF,TGTGCCAGCAGCCCAATAGGAGCCGGGGAGCTGTTTTTT
TRBJ2-3,NA,TRBV6-6,NA,15,CASNDRGKSTDTQYF,TGTGCCAGCAACGACCGAGGGAAGAGCACAGATACGCAGTATTTT
TRBJ2-3,NA,TRBV30,TRBD2,14,CAWSAGGLTDTQYF,TGTGCCTGGAGTGCGGGGGGGCTCACAGATACGCAGTATTTT
TRBJ2-5,NA,TRBV18,NA,13,CASSPGTKETQYF,TGTGCCAGCTCACCGGGGACCAAAGAGACCCAGTACTTC
TRBJ1-4,once,TRBV4-1,NA,15,CASSQSRGEGEKLFF,TGCGCCAGCAGCCAAAGTCGTGGGGAAGGGGAAAAACTGTTTTTT
TRBJ2-1,NA,TRBV5-1,TRBD2,14,CASSLETSGSGGFF,TGCGCCAGCAGCTTGGAGACTAGCGGGAGTGGGGGGTTCTTC
TRBJ1-5,NA,TRBV2,TRBD1,13,CASLQGMDQPQHF,TGTGCCAGTCTACAGGGGATGGATCAGCCCCAGCATTTT
TRBJ2-7,NA,TRBV9,TRBD2,16,CASSVGSGGSSYEQYF,TGTGCCAGCAGCGTAGGCTCAGGCGGGAGCTCCTACGAGCAGTACTTC
TRBJ2-3,NA,TRBV18,NA,13,CASSPQGKDTQYF,TGTGCCAGCTCACCACAGGGCAAAGATACGCAGTATTTT